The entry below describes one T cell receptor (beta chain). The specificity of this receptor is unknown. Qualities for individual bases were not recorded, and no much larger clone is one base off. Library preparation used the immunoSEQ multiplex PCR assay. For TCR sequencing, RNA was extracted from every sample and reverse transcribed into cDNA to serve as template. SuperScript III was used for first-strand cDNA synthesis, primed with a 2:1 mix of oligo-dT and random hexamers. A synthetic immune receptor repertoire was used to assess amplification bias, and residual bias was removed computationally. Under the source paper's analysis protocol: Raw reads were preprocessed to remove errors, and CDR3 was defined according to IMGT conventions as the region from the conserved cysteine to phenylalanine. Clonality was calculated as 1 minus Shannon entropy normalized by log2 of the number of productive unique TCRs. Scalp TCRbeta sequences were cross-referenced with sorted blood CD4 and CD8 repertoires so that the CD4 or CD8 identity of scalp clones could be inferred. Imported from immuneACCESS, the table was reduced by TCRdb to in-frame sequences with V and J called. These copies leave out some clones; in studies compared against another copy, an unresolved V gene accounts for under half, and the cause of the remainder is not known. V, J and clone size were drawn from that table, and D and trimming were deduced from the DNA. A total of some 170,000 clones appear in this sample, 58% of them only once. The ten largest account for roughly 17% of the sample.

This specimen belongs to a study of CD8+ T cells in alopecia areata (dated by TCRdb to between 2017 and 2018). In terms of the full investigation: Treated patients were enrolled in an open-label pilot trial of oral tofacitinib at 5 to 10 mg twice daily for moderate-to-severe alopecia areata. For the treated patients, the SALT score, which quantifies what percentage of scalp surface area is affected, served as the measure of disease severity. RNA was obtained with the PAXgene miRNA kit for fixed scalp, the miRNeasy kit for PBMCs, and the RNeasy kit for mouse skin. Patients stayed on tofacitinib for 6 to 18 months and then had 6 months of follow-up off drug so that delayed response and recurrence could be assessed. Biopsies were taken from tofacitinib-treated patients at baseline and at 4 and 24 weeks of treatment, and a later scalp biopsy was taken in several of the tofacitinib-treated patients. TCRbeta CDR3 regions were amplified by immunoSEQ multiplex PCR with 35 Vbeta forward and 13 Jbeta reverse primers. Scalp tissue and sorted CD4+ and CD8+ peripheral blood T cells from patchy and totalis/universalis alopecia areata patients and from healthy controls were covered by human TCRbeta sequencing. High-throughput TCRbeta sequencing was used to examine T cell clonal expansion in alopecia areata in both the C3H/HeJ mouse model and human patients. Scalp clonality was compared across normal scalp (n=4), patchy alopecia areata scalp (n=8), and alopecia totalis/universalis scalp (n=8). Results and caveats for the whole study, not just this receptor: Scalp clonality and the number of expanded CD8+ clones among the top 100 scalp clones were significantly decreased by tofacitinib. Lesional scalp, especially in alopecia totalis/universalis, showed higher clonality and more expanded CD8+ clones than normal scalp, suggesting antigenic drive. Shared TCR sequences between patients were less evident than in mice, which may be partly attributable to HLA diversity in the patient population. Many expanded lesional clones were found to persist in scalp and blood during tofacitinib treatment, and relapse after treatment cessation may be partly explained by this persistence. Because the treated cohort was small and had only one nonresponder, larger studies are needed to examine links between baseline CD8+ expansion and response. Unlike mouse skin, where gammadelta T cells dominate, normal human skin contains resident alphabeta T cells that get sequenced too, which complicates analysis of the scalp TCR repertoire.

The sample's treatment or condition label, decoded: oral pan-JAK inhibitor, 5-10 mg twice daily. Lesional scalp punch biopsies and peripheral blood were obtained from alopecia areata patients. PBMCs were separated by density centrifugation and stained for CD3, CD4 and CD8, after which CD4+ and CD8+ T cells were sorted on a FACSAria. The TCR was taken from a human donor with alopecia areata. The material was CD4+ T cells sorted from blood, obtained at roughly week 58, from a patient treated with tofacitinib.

Read as DNA, the sequence is TGCAGCGTTGCCAAACTGATAACAGTGAACACTGAAGCTTTCTTT. It translates to CSVAKLITVNTEAFF. Recombination joined TRBV29-1 with TRBJ1-1; the D gene identity is not certain. V loses 4 bases, J loses 0 bases, and the germline ends lie 15 bases apart. Reading the germline V gene gives CDR1 SQVTM and CDR2 ANQGSEA. The CDR3, cysteine through phenylalanine, is 15 amino acids long. Only CDR3 DNA remains: 45 bases, in frame from the first base.